This T cell receptor (beta chain) was found in a study of blood T cell repertoires in COVID-19. CDR1 and CDR2 from the germline V gene are LNHDA and SQIVND (reference sequence). The ends were cut back, 6 bases at V and 10 bases at J, with 12 bases in the middle. The CDR3 loop spans 11 amino acids. This clone was picked up a small number of times. Libraries were prepared by immunoSEQ multiplex PCR; TCRdb keeps only in-frame clonotypes and omits some of them. In the table there are approximately 84,000 clones, about 68% of which are singletons. Source material: peripheral blood. The chain couples TRBV19 to TRBJ1-1; D possibly corresponds to TRBD1 (5 bases). The sequence was obtained from a man over 45 with active or convalescent COVID-19. The CDR3 loop reads CASSRQGVAFF. For the CDR3, the DNA is TGTGCCAGTAGCCGCCAGGGTGTAGCTTTCTTT.